This is a list of T cell receptor beta chains from one sample in a study of shared clonotypes between healthy human individuals. TCRdb's table, derived via immunoSEQ multiplex PCR, lists solely in-frame clones and lacks some. The sample includes around 2.1 million clones, roughly 91% seen only once; the top ten take under 2%. Material for sequencing was naive CD8+ T cells from PBMCs. The source of these receptors is a man aged 18-30 years in good health. Some clones in this sample may be carry-over from other donors' samples. Each CDR3 is given with its conserved first and last residue. Each record gives: V gene, J gene, D gene, clone size, CDR3 protein, CDR3 DNA. D genes are given only for firm matches. A row's size may be missing; if present it is once, few, many or a size class.

TRBV27	TRBJ2-1	TRBD2	.	CASSLQGLAGFNEQFF	TGTGCCAGCAGTCTCCAAGGACTAGCGGGATTTAATGAGCAGTTCTTC
TRBV4-2	TRBJ1-4	.	.	CASSQGTANEKLFF	TGTGCCAGCAGCCAAGGTACAGCTAATGAAAAACTGTTTTTT
TRBV19	TRBJ2-5	.	.	CASSWTAGLIETQYF	TGTGCCAGTAGCTGGACAGCGGGATTGATAGAGACCCAGTACTTC
TRBV5-4	TRBJ2-5	TRBD2	.	CASSSRTSGSSETQYF	TGTGCCAGCAGCTCCCGGACTAGCGGGAGTTCCGAGACCCAGTACTTC
TRBV9	TRBJ2-7	.	.	CASSGGGRGYEQYF	TGTGCCAGCAGCGGAGGAGGCAGGGGCTACGAGCAGTACTTC
TRBV14	TRBJ2-1	.	once	CASSRRGHNEQFF	TGTGCCAGCAGCCGGCGGGGACACAATGAGCAGTTCTTC
TRBV27	TRBJ2-7	TRBD2	once	CASRIRLAHYEQYF	TGTGCCAGCAGAATCAGACTAGCGCACTACGAGCAGTACTTC
TRBV7-3	TRBJ2-3	.	.	CASSLGILPTDTQYF	TGTGCCAGCAGCCTAGGGATCCTTCCCACAGATACGCAGTATTTT
TRBV29-1	TRBJ2-7	TRBD1	.	CSVAGTGKTYEQYF	TGCAGCGTAGCCGGGACAGGGAAAACCTACGAGCAGTACTTC
TRBV6-5	TRBJ1-1	.	.	CASSYHPRTEAFF	TGTGCCAGCAGTTACCACCCAAGGACTGAAGCTTTCTTT
TRBV28	TRBJ2-1	.	.	CASRQLLDRRESDNEQFF	TGTGCCAGCAGGCAACTACTGGACAGGAGGGAAAGCGACAATGAGCAGTTCTTC
TRBV14	TRBJ2-1	.	once	CASSLSRETWDEQFF	TGTGCCAGCAGCCTTTCTCGGGAGACGTGGGATGAGCAGTTCTTC
TRBV9	TRBJ2-3	TRBD2	.	CASSSRGGDLDTQYF	TGTGCCAGCAGCTCCCGGGGGGGAGATTTGGATACGCAGTATTTT
TRBV2	TRBJ2-1	TRBD2	.	CASSSLGGSLYEQFF	TGTGCCAGCAGTTCACTTGGCGGGAGTTTGTATGAGCAGTTCTTC
TRBV7-8	TRBJ1-1	.	.	CASRDPDYTEAFF	TGTGCCTCCCGGGACCCGGACTACACTGAAGCTTTCTTT
TRBV27	TRBJ1-1	TRBD1	.	CASSLRTGIMNTEAFF	TGTGCCAGCAGTTTACGGACAGGGATTATGAACACTGAAGCTTTCTTT
TRBV27	TRBJ2-2	TRBD2	.	CASSYGGAGGELFF	TGTGCCAGCAGTTACGGGGGGGCTGGCGGGGAGCTGTTTTTT
TRBV11-2	TRBJ2-3	.	few	CASSFGGDTQYF	TGTGCCAGCAGCTTCGGGGGAGATACGCAGTATTTT